One and the same sample provided the 20 T cell receptor beta chains below, sequenced in a study of technical replicates of blood from several donors. Sequenced by immunoSEQ multiplex PCR; TCRdb stores in-frame clones only, minus some. The profile shows roughly 80,000 clones, over 75% of them singletons. Sequencing was carried out using T cells isolated from PBMCs. The receptors originated from a human donor in good health.

The chain couples TRBV7-9 to TRBJ2-7; 8 nucleotides align to TRBD2. The germline gives CDR1 SEHNR, CDR2 FQNEAQ (reference sequence). This CDR3 has 16 residues. Losses at the gene ends were 1 base for V and 1 base for J; bases not matched to a gene: 6. CDR3 region: CASSLVSGGPSYEQYF. DNA of the CDR3: TGTGCCAGCAGCTTAGTATCGGGAGGGCCTTCCTACGAGCAGTACTTC.

The chain uses TRBV4-1 and TRBJ1-5, with a possible D match to TRBD1 (6 bases). Germline values: CDR1 MGHRA, CDR2 YSYEKL. There are 15 residues in the CDR3. V lost 1 base to trimming and J lost 6 bases, with 13 bases between them. This CDR3 reads CASSQADRTVQPQHF. The CDR3, as DNA: TGCGCCAGCAGCCAAGCCGACAGGACTGTTCAGCCCCAGCATTTT.

V and J are TRBV11-1 and TRBJ2-3; D uncertain. V was clipped by 6 bases and J by 6 bases, with 10 bases between them. Germline CDR1 reads SGHAT; CDR2 reads FQDESV (reference sequence). The CDR3 is 12 residues long. CDR3 residues: CASRTSVDTQYF. The CDR3 DNA sequence: TGTGCCAGCAGGACTTCTGTGGATACGCAGTATTTT.

V and J are TRBV28 and TRBJ1-1; D is ambiguous. Between the trimmed V and J ends, which lost 8 bases and 0 bases, there was a span of 10 bases. Germline V lookup: CDR1 MDHEN, CDR2 SYDVKM. CDR3 length: 13 amino acids. CDR3 sequence reads: CASFGAMNTEAFF. DNA of the CDR3: TGTGCCAGCTTTGGTGCGATGAACACTGAAGCTTTCTTT.

The chain carries TRBV6-4 and TRBJ2-2, with 11 positions matching TRBD2. The CDR3 covers 15 residues. Germline V CDR1 and CDR2: MRHNA, SNTAGT. J gave up 4 bases and V 4 bases, and 2 bases lay outside the gene matches. The CDR3 reads CASSATSGVTGELFF. CDR3 DNA: TGTGCCAGCAGTGCGACTAGCGGGGTCACCGGGGAGCTGTTTTTT.

This rearrangement joins TRBV27 to TRBJ2-3, with TRBD2 matching over 9 bases. CDR1 and CDR2 from the germline V gene are MNHEY and SMNVEV (reference sequence). The CDR3 covers 16 residues. V shed 6 bases and J 5 bases; nucleotides not matched to a gene: 12. CDR3 in amino acids: CASSPRPGLAKDTQYF. Here the CDR3 DNA reads TGTGCCAGCAGCCCAAGACCGGGACTAGCAAAAGATACGCAGTATTTT.

The genes are TRBV7-6 and TRBJ2-2; 12 nucleotides match TRBD1. The V and J ends lost 3 bases and 6 bases, in that order; junction bases with no gene match: 5. The CDR3 consists of 16 residues. From germline, CDR1 is SGHVS and CDR2 FNYEAQ. The CDR3 loop is CASSFGTGGASGELFF. The CDR3 DNA reads TGTGCCAGCAGCTTCGGGACAGGGGGCGCTTCCGGGGAGCTGTTTTTT.

The V and J genes are TRBV2 and TRBJ2-7; perhaps TRBD1 as D (5 bases). The V gene lost 4 bases and the J gene lost 2 bases, with 9 bases spanning the gap. Germline CDR1 and CDR2: SNHLY and FYNNEI. The CDR3 is 13 amino acids. The CDR3 DNA follows: TGTGCCAGCAGTGTCTCCAGGGCCTACGAGCAGTACTTC. It yields the protein CASSVSRAYEQYF.

J is TRBJ1-2 and V is TRBV19; a weak D match, TRBD1 (6 bases). The V end was cut by 2 bases, the J end by 5 bases, with 18 bases between. The CDR3 is made up of 16 amino acids. The germline V gene encodes CDR1 LNHDA and CDR2 SQIVND (reference sequence). CDR3 DNA: TGTGCCAGTAGTATAAGAGTCGGGACATCTCTTTATGGCTACACCTTC. Encoded protein: CASSIRVGTSLYGYTF. Complete variable domain (other parts from reference TRBV19 and TRBJ1-2): DGGITQSPKYLFRKEGQNVTLSCEQNLNHDAMYWYRQDPGQGLRLIYYSQIVNDFQKGDIAEGYSVSREKKESFPLTVTSAQKNPTAFYLCASSIRVGTSLYGYTFGSGTRLTVV.

This clone has a handful of counts. J is TRBJ1-1 and V is TRBV29-1, with a tentative D call TRBD1 (6 bases). Germline V gene data show CDR1 as SQVTM and CDR2 as ANQGSEA. Trimming took 7 bases from V and 3 from J, leaving 15 bases between them. The CDR3 is 13 amino acids. The CDR3 region is CSANSGAYTEAFF. The CDR3 nucleotides read TGCAGCGCCAACTCAGGGGCCTACACTGAAGCTTTCTTT.

The count of this clone is one. The V and J genes are TRBV6-5 and TRBJ2-1, with D possibly being TRBD1 (6 bases). CDR3 length equals 14 residues. The V gene lost 6 bases and the J gene lost 6 bases, with 15 bases spanning the gap. In germline, CDR1 is MNHEY, CDR2 SVGAGI. The CDR3 loop reads CASSITGSGNEQFF. In nucleotides, the CDR3 is TGTGCCAGCAGCATAACAGGGTCTGGCAATGAGCAGTTCTTC.

The chain carries TRBV18 and TRBJ1-5; 10 positions match TRBD1. Germline V gene lookup returns CDR1 KGHSH and CDR2 LQKENI. The CDR3 totals 14 residues. Germline trimming cut 5 bases from V and 6 bases from J; bases unmatched to any gene: 4. The CDR3 nucleotides are TGTGCCAGCTCAGGGGACAGGGGCGCTCAGCCCCAGCATTTT. This codes for CASSGDRGAQPQHF.

V is TRBV19 and J is TRBJ1-5; 8 bases map to TRBD1. This CDR3 is 13 amino acids long. Losses at the gene ends were 4 bases for V and 7 bases for J; bases not matched to a gene: 3. The germline V gene has CDR1 LNHDA and CDR2 SQIVND (reference sequence). The CDR3 sequence is CASSKDRGQPQHF. In nucleotides, the CDR3 is TGTGCCAGTAGTAAAGACAGGGGCCAGCCCCAGCATTTT.

Only a few counts were recorded for this clone. The V and J genes are TRBV2 and TRBJ2-3, with D uncertain. The CDR3 runs 11 residues. V was trimmed by 8 bases and J by 7 bases, leaving 10 bases between them. The germline V gene has CDR1 SNHLY and CDR2 FYNNEI. The CDR3 bases are TGTGCCAGCCGCCCTCAGAATACGCAGTATTTT. It is translated as CASRPQNTQYF.

J is TRBJ1-2 and V is TRBV11-3; 8 positions match TRBD1. This CDR3 comprises 15 residues. Germline trimming cut 5 bases from V and 3 bases from J; bases unmatched to any gene: 8. Germline V lookup: CDR1 SGHNT, CDR2 YENEEA. CDR3 residues: CASSLYGQGDYGYTF. The CDR3 coding sequence is TGTGCCAGCAGCCTGTACGGACAGGGTGACTATGGCTACACCTTC. The entire variable domain, with the rest obtained from reference TRBV11-3 and TRBJ1-2, is as follows: EAGVVQSPRYKIIEKKQPVAFWCNPISGHNTLYWYLQNLGQGPELLIRYENEEAVDDSQLPKDRFSAERLKGVDSTLKIQPAELGDSAVYLCASSLYGQGDYGYTFGSGTRLTVV.

The chain has TRBV30 and TRBJ1-2; tentatively, D is TRBD1 (5 bases). In germline, CDR1 is GTSNPN, CDR2 SVGIG (reference sequence). The length of the CDR3 is 14 residues. V was cut by 0 bases and J by 3 bases, with 11 bases left in between. The CDR3 reads CAWSVIRAHYGYTF. CDR3 coding DNA: TGTGCCTGGAGTGTGATCAGGGCCCACTATGGCTACACCTTC. The whole variable domain, filled in from reference TRBV30 and TRBJ1-2, reads SQTIHQWPATLVQPVGSPLSLECTVEGTSNPNLYWYRQAAGRGLQLLFYSVGIGQISSEVPQNLSASRPQDRQFILSSKKLLLSDSGFYLCAWSVIRAHYGYTFGSGTRLTVV.

This clone has a handful of counts. The chain carries TRBV30 and TRBJ2-2; D is perhaps TRBD1 (5 bases). The CDR3 has 15 amino acids. V lost 4 bases, J lost 3 bases, and 15 bases lay in between. CDR1 is GTSNPN and CDR2 is SVGIG in the germline V gene (reference sequence). The CDR3 bases are TGTGCCTGGAAGCTGGTCAGGGAATACACCGGGGAGCTGTTTTTT. Protein: CAWKLVREYTGELFF.

This rearrangement joins TRBV19 to TRBJ1-2, with D possibly matching TRBD1 (6 bases). The V gene's germline CDR1 is LNHDA and CDR2 SQIVND (reference sequence). This CDR3 is 13 amino acids long. Trimming took off 6 bases at V and 5 bases at J, with 13 bases between the two ends. The CDR3 protein is CASRGRDTYGYTF. The CDR3 DNA follows: TGTGCCAGTAGAGGAAGGGACACTTATGGCTACACCTTC.

The chain is built from TRBV19 and TRBJ1-3; maybe TRBD1 (5 bases). With 7 bases removed from V and 1 base from J, the gap between germline ends came to 14 bases. CDR1 is LNHDA, CDR2 SQIVND, per germline (reference sequence). The CDR3 loop spans 15 amino acids. The CDR3, as DNA: TGTGCCAGTAAGACAGCAACTCTATCTGGAAACACCATATATTTT. Translation: CASKTATLSGNTIYF.

The V call is TRBV12-5, the J call TRBJ2-7; TRBD1 matches at 8 bases. This CDR3 comprises 14 residues. V shed 0 bases and J 7 bases; nucleotides not matched to a gene: 5. CDR1 and CDR2 (germline): LGHNT, FRNRAP. This CDR3 is CASGLVDRGYEQYF. In DNA, the CDR3 is TGTGCTAGTGGTTTGGTAGACAGGGGTTATGAGCAGTACTTC.